This T cell receptor (beta chain) originates from a study of T cell responses to AZD1222 COVID-19 vaccine. Study outcomes and limitations: Seropositivity was recorded at baseline in only five to seven AZD1222 recipients. Spike-specific TCR breadth and depth grew following two AZD1222 doses. Most donors were white British, females outnumbered males, and clonal diversity was possibly underestimated.

As concerns this clone: The target antigen is unknown.

Germline trimming cut 1 base from V and 5 bases from J; bases unmatched to any gene: 7. Germline V gene sequence: CDR1 SGHAT, CDR2 FQNNGV. The CDR3 extends over 15 amino acids. Profiling relied on immunoSEQ multiplex PCR, and the TCRdb table lists in-frame clones only, not all of them. The sample consists of 100,000 to 150,000 clones, about nine tenths of them appearing once. Sequencing used peripheral blood, obtained 28 days after the second AZD1222 dose. This clonotype was obtained from an adult who received the AZD1222 COVID-19 vaccine. This chain joins TRBV11-2 and TRBJ2-7, with 8 nucleotides matching TRBD2. The CDR3 protein is CASSLGGTRSHEQYF. DNA for the CDR3: TGTGCCAGCAGCTTAGGCGGGACTAGGTCCCACGAGCAGTACTTC. The whole variable domain, remainder taken from reference TRBV11-2 and TRBJ2-7, is EAGVAQSPRYKIIEKRQSVAFWCNPISGHATLYWYQQILGQGPKLLIQFQNNGVVDDSQLPKDRFSAERLKGVDSTLKIQPAKLEDSAVYLCASSLGGTRSHEQYFGPGTRLTVT.